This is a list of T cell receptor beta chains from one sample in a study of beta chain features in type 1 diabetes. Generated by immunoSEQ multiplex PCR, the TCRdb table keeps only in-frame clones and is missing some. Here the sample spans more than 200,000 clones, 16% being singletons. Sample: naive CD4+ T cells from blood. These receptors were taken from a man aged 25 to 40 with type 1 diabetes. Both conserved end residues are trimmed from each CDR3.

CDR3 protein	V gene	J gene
ASKIGARVRGDEQF	TRBV19	TRBJ2-1
SAGQETYGYT	TRBV29-1	TRBJ1-2
ASSWPGSDTQY	TRBV7-2	TRBJ2-3
SVEGLAGSEQY	TRBV29-1	TRBJ2-7
ASSLDRTYNEQF	TRBV5-1	TRBJ2-1
AWRLAGVQHEQF	TRBV30	TRBJ2-1
ASLSAASTDTQY	TRBV5-1	TRBJ2-3
ASSVRTTAQETQY	TRBV9	TRBJ2-5
ASSQESYSGGETQY	TRBV14	TRBJ2-5
SVASQDVDTQY	TRBV29-1	TRBJ2-3
SVAGGPVETQY	TRBV29-1	TRBJ2-5
ASYAGQGGAKNIQY	TRBV28	TRBJ2-4
ASSASGTWNEQF	TRBV25-1	TRBJ2-1
ASSQEGAGTRTEAF	TRBV14	TRBJ1-1
SVAKILNTEAF	TRBV29-1	TRBJ1-1
ASSYSPSSYNEQF	TRBV6-5	TRBJ2-1
ASSSEEYTDTQY	TRBV7-2	TRBJ2-3
AWTVPVYGYT	TRBV30	TRBJ1-2
ASSYYGDIQY	TRBV9	TRBJ2-4
SVIDSVNTEAF	TRBV29-1	TRBJ1-1
AWSGAGGRGTEAF	TRBV30	TRBJ1-1
AWTRDSYGYT	TRBV30	TRBJ1-2
ASSLTSGTYEQY	TRBV7-2	TRBJ2-7
SVVGRALDTEAF	TRBV29-1	TRBJ1-1
ASSQVPGTGAAVDQY	TRBV14	TRBJ2-5
ATSRDGVAGEDEQY	TRBV15	TRBJ2-7
ASSQSLLGYEQY	TRBV4-3	TRBJ2-7
ASNLQGGNEQF	TRBV28	TRBJ2-1
ASSFRLAGGPDTQY	TRBV7-2	TRBJ2-3
SARGVGELF	TRBV20-1	TRBJ1-4
ASSLLYEQY	TRBV7-2	TRBJ2-7
AIGTGGDEKLF	TRBV10-3	TRBJ1-4
ASSQDVRERFYEQF	TRBV4-2	TRBJ2-1
ASSLEASGFGEQY	TRBV5-1	TRBJ2-7
ASSQRTGVNYGYT	TRBV4-3	TRBJ1-2
ASSVIASTDTQY	TRBV19	TRBJ2-3
ASSLTQMDSTDTQY	TRBV28	TRBJ2-3
ASSLDGASEVHEQY	TRBV5-4	TRBJ2-7
ASSTLAIHEQF	TRBV7-2	TRBJ2-1
ASRIGDEQY	TRBV25-1	TRBJ2-7
ASSYPLGQGNTEAF	TRBV6-5	TRBJ1-1
ASSYPQGATDTQY	TRBV6-6	TRBJ2-3
ASRELGGRQETQY	TRBV5-1	TRBJ2-5
AWINKVTYEQY	TRBV30	TRBJ2-7
SSKLATNEKLF	TRBV29-1	TRBJ1-4
ASSQVSTYPEAF	TRBV4-1	TRBJ1-1
ASSPADRRQETQY	TRBV19	TRBJ2-5
ASSNSGSSYEQY	TRBV7-7	TRBJ2-7
ASSAVSLVRETQY	TRBV9	TRBJ2-5
ASSVGTRGVDEQF	TRBV19	TRBJ2-1
ASSQTDREQF	TRBV4-2	TRBJ2-1
AWSGGFGSEKLF	TRBV30	TRBJ1-4
ASSLGLAADTQY	TRBV7-2	TRBJ2-3